The 20 T cell receptor beta chains given below trace back to one sample, sequenced in a study of beta chain features in type 1 diabetes. The antigens for these receptors are not known. Study-wide findings and caveats: TCRB CDR3 length was moderately but significantly reduced in all four CD4+ subsets of Type 1 diabetes patients.

Since all of the isolated RNA was reverse transcribed, expressed TCRB transcripts were what got sequenced. Method: immunoSEQ multiplex PCR; TCRdb's copy keeps in-frame clones and lacks some. The repertoire holds some 370,000 clones, with 8.5% to 10% as singletons. The sample comprised central memory CD4+ T cells from blood. These receptors came from a man under 40 with type 1 diabetes.

This chain uses TRBV28 with TRBJ1-4; no reliable D call. Trimming left V 6 bases short and J 7 bases short, with 6 bases between. The CDR3 runs to 11 residues. Per the germline V gene, CDR1 is MDHEN and CDR2 is SYDVKM. CDR3 loop: CASSPREKLFF. As DNA, the CDR3 is TGTGCCAGCAGCCCGCGTGAAAAACTGTTTTTT.

This sequence joins TRBV28 and TRBJ1-1; no clear D. The CDR3 runs to 12 residues. Trimming left V 7 bases short and J 3 bases short, with 9 bases between. Germline V lookup: CDR1 MDHEN, CDR2 SYDVKM. CDR3 nucleotide sequence: TGTGCCAGCAAGCAGAGGGACACTGAAGCTTTCTTT. As protein: CASKQRDTEAFF.

In regard to this clone: Within the sample, other DNA sequences also encode this same CDR3. The V gene is TRBV18, the J gene TRBJ2-5; 8 bases are shared with TRBD1. The CDR3 consists of 13 residues. Germline V gene lookup returns CDR1 KGHSH and CDR2 LQKENI. V was clipped by 3 bases and J by 5 bases; unmatched bases: 2. CDR3 region: CASSPRTGETQYF. DNA of the CDR3: TGTGCCAGCTCACCGAGGACAGGGGAGACCCAGTACTTC.

J is TRBJ1-4 and V is TRBV2, with 7 bases that match TRBD1. The CDR3 sequence is 12 residues long. Germline V gene lookup returns CDR1 SNHLY and CDR2 FYNNEI. The trim removed 8 bases at V and 14 bases at J, leaving 11 bases unmatched. This CDR3 reads CASRLTGYELFF. The CDR3 region has the DNA TGTGCCAGCCGATTGACAGGGTACGAGCTGTTTTTT. The entire variable domain, with the rest obtained from reference TRBV2 and TRBJ1-4, is as follows: EPEVTQTPSHQVTQMGQEVILRCVPISNHLYFYWYRQILGQKVEFLVSFYNNEISEKSEIFDDQFSVERPDGSNFTLKIRSTKLEDSAMYFCASRLTGYELFFGSGTQLSVL.

This clone was seen more than once but under ten times. The rearrangement joins TRBV30 to TRBJ2-3; 9 nucleotides align to TRBD1. CDR3 length equals 15 residues. Germline V gives CDR1 GTSNPN, CDR2 SVGIG (reference sequence). The V gene end was trimmed by 8 bases and the J gene end by 3 bases; junction bases not matched to a gene: 12. The CDR3 loop is CAATGGAQFTDTQYF. The CDR3 DNA is TGTGCCGCGACAGGGGGGGCCCAATTTACAGATACGCAGTATTTT.

This sequence joins TRBV28 and TRBJ1-1; tentative D call: TRBD1 (6 bases). V was pared by 6 bases and J by 9 bases, with 14 bases between. Germline loops: CDR1 MDHEN, CDR2 SYDVKM. CDR3 length equals 12 residues. The CDR3 nucleotides read TGTGCCAGCAGCACGCAGGGGCGGAAAGCTTTCTTT. Encoded protein: CASSTQGRKAFF.

This chain uses TRBV6-5 with TRBJ1-1; 8 nucleotides line up with TRBD1. V shed 6 bases, J shed 1 base, and the junction held 7 bases outside the gene matches. From germline, CDR1 is MNHEY and CDR2 SVGAGI. The CDR3 covers 15 residues. The CDR3 nucleotides read TGTGCCAGCAGCCTACCGGGGACAGGGAACACTGAAGCTTTCTTT. This encodes CASSLPGTGNTEAFF.

This clone was found a few times. The chain uses TRBV7-9 and TRBJ2-3; D is uncertain. Germline V CDR1 and CDR2: SEHNR, FQNEAQ (reference sequence). The CDR3 spans 12 residues. Trimming cost V 5 bases and J 3 bases, with 6 bases left between them. The CDR3 reads CASSPPTDTQYF. DNA of the CDR3: TGTGCCAGCAGCCCTCCTACAGATACGCAGTATTTT.

The gene calls are TRBV19 and TRBJ1-4; TRBD1 aligns across 8 bases. Germline V gene data show CDR1 as LNHDA and CDR2 as SQIVND (reference sequence). The V segment lost 9 bases and the J segment 3 bases; nucleotides outside the gene matches: 3. This CDR3 region has 13 residues. The CDR3 reads CASVRGPNEKLFF. The CDR3 bases are TGTGCCAGCGTCAGGGGGCCTAATGAAAAACTGTTTTTT. Combining the CDR3 with reference TRBV19 and TRBJ1-4 gives the whole variable domain DGGITQSPKYLFRKEGQNVTLSCEQNLNHDAMYWYRQDPGQGLRLIYYSQIVNDFQKGDIAEGYSVSREKKESFPLTVTSAQKNPTAFYLCASVRGPNEKLFFGSGTQLSVL.

The chain joins TRBV19 to TRBJ1-2; TRBD1 might be the D (6 bases). The germline V and J ends were trimmed by 9 bases and 7 bases, with 15 bases remaining between them. The V gene's germline CDR1 is LNHDA and CDR2 SQIVND (reference sequence). CDR3 size: 12 residues. CDR3 residues: CARCGGESGYTF. DNA for the CDR3: TGTGCCAGATGCGGGGGCGAAAGTGGCTACACCTTC.

This clone was recorded a few times. The V and J genes are TRBV6-1 and TRBJ2-1; 11 nucleotides match TRBD2. The germline V gene has CDR1 MNHNS and CDR2 SASEGT. J gave up 8 bases and V 2 bases, and 5 bases lay outside the gene matches. The CDR3 covers 15 residues. The CDR3 DNA reads as TGTGCCAGCAGTGAACAACTAGCGGGAGTAGATGAGCAGTTCTTC. Translation: CASSEQLAGVDEQFF.

This clone was picked up a small number of times. The chain is built from TRBV30 and TRBJ1-3; D is undetermined. V lost 3 bases and J lost 0, with 9 bases in between. The CDR3 is made up of 14 amino acids. In germline, CDR1 is GTSNPN, CDR2 SVGIG (reference sequence). The DNA of the CDR3 is TGTGCCTGGAGCACTTCATTCTCTGGAAACACCATATATTTT. Encoded protein: CAWSTSFSGNTIYF. Together with reference TRBV30 and TRBJ1-3, the CDR3 gives the full variable domain: SQTIHQWPATLVQPVGSPLSLECTVEGTSNPNLYWYRQAAGRGLQLLFYSVGIGQISSEVPQNLSASRPQDRQFILSSKKLLLSDSGFYLCAWSTSFSGNTIYFGEGSWLTVV.

V is TRBV5-1 and J is TRBJ1-5, with 9 positions matching TRBD1. CDR1 and CDR2 (germline): SGHRS, YFSETQ. The CDR3 is 14 residues long. The V gene end was trimmed by 4 bases and the J gene end by 5 bases; junction bases not matched to a gene: 4. CDR3 bases: TGCGCCAGCAGCCTCGGACAGGGGCATCAGCCCCAGCATTTT. This sequence encodes CASSLGQGHQPQHF.

This rearrangement joins TRBV7-2 to TRBJ2-3; D remains ambiguous. The CDR3 runs 14 residues. Deletions cut 5 bases from V and 5 bases from J, with 14 bases between. Germline CDR1 SGHTA, CDR2 FQGNSA. CDR3 residues: CASSVGRSEDTQYF. The DNA of the CDR3 is TGTGCCAGCAGCGTAGGGCGTTCCGAAGATACGCAGTATTTT.

This clone appeared a few times. V and J are TRBV28 and TRBJ2-7; D remains ambiguous. This CDR3 is built from 13 residues. CDR1 and CDR2 from the germline V gene are MDHEN and SYDVKM. V dropped 2 bases and J dropped 4 bases, with 9 bases sitting between them. The DNA of the CDR3 is TGTGCCAGCAGTTTAAATCGGGCATACGAGCAGTACTTC. Its translation is CASSLNRAYEQYF.

The CDR3 DNA is TGTGCCAGCAGCTTAGGTGGAGGGGTCCACGAAAAACTGTTTTTT. It is translated as CASSLGGGVHEKLFF. J is TRBJ1-4 and V is TRBV7-2, with a weak D call TRBD1 (5 bases). The CDR3 sequence is 15 residues long. The ends were cut back, 1 base at V and 8 bases at J, with 14 bases in the middle. Germline loops: CDR1 SGHTA, CDR2 FQGNSA.

A few counts support this clone. V gene TRBV7-9 combines with J gene TRBJ2-3; TRBD2 is a possible D gene (5 bases). V was clipped by 2 bases and J by 8 bases, with 14 bases between them. The CDR3 is 14 residues long. The V gene's germline CDR1 is SEHNR and CDR2 FQNEAQ (reference sequence). CDR3 DNA: TGTGCCAGCAGCTTACCCCGGGATCATCCTACGCAGTATTTT. This gives the protein CASSLPRDHPTQYF.

Comment on this clone: This sample also contains other DNA sequences that code for the same CDR3. The rearrangement links TRBV15 to TRBJ1-1; D is unclear. With 1 base removed from V and 3 bases from J, the gap between germline ends came to 3 bases. Germline CDR1 LNHNV, CDR2 YYDKDF (reference sequence). This CDR3 is 12 amino acids long. Here the CDR3 reads CATSRGDTEAFF. The CDR3, as DNA: TGTGCCACCAGCAGAGGGGACACTGAAGCTTTCTTT. Variable domain in full (rest from reference TRBV15 and TRBJ1-1): DAMVIQNPRYQVTQFGKPVTLSCSQTLNHNVMYWYQQKSSQAPKLLFHYYDKDFNNEADTPDNFQSRRPNTSFCFLDIRSPGLGDTAMYLCATSRGDTEAFFGQGTRLTVV.

The V gene is TRBV6-1, the J gene TRBJ2-7, with D perhaps matching TRBD1 or TRBD2 (5 bases each). The germline gives CDR1 MNHNS, CDR2 SASEGT. The CDR3 has 16 residues. Trimming removed 0 bases at V and 6 bases at J, with 18 bases between. The CDR3 DNA reads TGTGCCAGCAGTGAAGCGTTTTCCCTGGGACCGGGCGAGCAGTACTTC. Translated: CASSEAFSLGPGEQYF.

This clone occurred a few times. The J gene is TRBJ1-2, the V gene TRBV5-6; tentative D call: TRBD1 (5 bases). Germline CDR1 reads SGHDT; CDR2 reads YYEEEE. Trimming stripped 1 base from V and 4 bases from J, with 11 bases between. The CDR3 runs to 14 residues. The CDR3 here is CASSLYRDFYGYTF. CDR3 DNA sequence: TGTGCCAGCAGCTTGTACCGGGACTTCTATGGCTACACCTTC.